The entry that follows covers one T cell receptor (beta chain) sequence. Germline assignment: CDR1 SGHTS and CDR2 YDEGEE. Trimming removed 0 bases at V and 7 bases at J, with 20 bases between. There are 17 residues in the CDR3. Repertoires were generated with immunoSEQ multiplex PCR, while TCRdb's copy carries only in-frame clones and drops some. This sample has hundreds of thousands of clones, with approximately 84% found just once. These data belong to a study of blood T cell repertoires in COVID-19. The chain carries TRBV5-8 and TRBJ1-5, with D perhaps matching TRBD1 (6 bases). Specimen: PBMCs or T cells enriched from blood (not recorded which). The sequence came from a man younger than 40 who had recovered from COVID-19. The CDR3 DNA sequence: TGTGCCAGCAGCTTGGAGTCGCCGGCGCAGGGGACCCAGCCCCAGCATTTT. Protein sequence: CASSLESPAQGTQPQHF.